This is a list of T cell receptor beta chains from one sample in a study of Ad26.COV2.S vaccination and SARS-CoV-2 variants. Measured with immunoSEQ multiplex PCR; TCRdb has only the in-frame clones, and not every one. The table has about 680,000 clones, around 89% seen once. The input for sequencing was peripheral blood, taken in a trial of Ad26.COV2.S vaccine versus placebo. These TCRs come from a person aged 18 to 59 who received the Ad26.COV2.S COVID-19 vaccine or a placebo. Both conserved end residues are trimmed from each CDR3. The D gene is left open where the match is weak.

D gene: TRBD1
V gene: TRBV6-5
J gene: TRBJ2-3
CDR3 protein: ASRGGQGAADTQY

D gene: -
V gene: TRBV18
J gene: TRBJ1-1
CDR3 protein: ASSPGTEAF

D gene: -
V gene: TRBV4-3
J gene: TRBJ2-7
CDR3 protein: ASSQGGGGYEQY

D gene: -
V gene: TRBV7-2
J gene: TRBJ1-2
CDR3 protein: ASSFRTNYGYT

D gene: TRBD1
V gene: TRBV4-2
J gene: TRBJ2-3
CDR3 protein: ASSQATGPNRADTQY

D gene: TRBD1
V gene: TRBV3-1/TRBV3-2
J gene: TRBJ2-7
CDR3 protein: ASSQGQGYEQY

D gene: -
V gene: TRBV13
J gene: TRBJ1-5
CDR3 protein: ASSLGFNQPQH

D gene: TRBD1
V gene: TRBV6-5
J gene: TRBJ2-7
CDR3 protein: ASTRAGQGIGEQY

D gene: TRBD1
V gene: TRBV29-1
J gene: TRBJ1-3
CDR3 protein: SVITGTGVGNTIY

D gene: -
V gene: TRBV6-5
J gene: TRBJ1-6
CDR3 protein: ASSYGGSYNSPLH

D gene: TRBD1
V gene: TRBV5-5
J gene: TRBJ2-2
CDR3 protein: ASSLPGQSTGELF

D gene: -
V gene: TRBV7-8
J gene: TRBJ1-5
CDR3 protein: ASSPRGTIDDQPQH

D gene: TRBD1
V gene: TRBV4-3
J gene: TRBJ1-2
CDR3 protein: ASSQDGQEREGYT

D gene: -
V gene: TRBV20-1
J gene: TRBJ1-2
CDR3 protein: SASPTGTTAKGYT

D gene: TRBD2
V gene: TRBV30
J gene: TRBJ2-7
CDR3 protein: ACLPSGRLRSYEQY

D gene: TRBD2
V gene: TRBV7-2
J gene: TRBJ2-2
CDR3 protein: ASSLGGRNTGELF

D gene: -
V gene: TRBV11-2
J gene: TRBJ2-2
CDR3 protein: ASSFGSGVTGELF

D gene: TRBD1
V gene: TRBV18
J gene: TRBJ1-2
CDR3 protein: ASSPIMTGRDGYT

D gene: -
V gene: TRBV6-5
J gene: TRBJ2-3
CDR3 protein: ASVRDISFGTQY

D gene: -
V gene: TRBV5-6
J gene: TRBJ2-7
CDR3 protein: ASSPTTSRYEQY

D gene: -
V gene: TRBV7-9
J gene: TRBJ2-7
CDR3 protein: ASSLVMGGGSIYEQY

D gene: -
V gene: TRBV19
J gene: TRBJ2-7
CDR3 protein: ASSKFSGGQAYEQY

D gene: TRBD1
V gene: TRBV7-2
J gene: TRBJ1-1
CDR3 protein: ASSPTGTGTEAF

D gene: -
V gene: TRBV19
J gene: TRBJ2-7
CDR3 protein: ASSIIMGEQY

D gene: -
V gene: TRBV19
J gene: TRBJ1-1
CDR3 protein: ASSIGGGRFMNTEAF

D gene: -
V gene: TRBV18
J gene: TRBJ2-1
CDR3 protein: ASSPPNKGYNEQF

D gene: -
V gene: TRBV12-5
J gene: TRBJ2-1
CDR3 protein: ASGLVGGTEQF

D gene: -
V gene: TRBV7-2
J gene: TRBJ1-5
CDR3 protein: ASSLLSPSMSNQPQH

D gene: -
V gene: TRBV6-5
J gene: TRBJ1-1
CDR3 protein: ASSRTVHTEAF

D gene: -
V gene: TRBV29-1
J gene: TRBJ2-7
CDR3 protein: SVVPGLSSYEQY

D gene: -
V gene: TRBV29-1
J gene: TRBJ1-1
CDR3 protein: SVAGGNMNTEAF

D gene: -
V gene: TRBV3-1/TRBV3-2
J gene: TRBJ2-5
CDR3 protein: ASSLLDYRAETQY

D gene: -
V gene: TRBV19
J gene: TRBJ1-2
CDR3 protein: ASSLPGPRSGYT

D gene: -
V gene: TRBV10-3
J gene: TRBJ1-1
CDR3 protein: AIQRDGNTEAF

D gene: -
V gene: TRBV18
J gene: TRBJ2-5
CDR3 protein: ASSPSQGLETQY

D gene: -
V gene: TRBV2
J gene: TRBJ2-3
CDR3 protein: ASKLGIGDTQY

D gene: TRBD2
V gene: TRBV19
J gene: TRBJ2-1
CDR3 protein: ASSIAGTSAYNEQF

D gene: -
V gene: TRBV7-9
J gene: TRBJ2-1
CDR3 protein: ASSLLLAGEQF

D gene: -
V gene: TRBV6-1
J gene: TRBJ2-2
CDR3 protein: ASSEASADTGELF

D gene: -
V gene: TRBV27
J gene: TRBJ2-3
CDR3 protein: ASSLNRRAWIADTQY

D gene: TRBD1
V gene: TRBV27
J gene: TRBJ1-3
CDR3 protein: ASSTTPDRVRGNTIY

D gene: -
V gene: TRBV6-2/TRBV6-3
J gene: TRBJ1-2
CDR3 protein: ASSYMAAGDFYGYT

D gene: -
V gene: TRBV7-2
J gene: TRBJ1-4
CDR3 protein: ASSLASWDEKLF

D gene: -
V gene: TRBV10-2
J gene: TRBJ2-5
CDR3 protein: ASSIDYTPPQY

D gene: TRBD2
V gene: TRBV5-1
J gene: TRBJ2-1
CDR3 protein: ASSPGLAGRSYNEQF

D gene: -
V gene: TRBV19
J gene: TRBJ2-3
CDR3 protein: ASSPQGISTDTQY

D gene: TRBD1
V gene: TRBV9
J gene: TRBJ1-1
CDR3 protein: ASSPQGVAEAF

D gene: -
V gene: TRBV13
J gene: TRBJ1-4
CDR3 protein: ASSFWAGSGEKLF

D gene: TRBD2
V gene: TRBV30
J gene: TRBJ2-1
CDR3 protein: AWSLAGVQNEQF

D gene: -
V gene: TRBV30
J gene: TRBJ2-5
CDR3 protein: AWTPEPTQETQY

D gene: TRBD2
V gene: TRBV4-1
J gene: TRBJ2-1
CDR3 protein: ASSQETVSGRGHRDNEQF

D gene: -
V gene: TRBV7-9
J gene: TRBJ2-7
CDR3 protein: ASSYQNEQY